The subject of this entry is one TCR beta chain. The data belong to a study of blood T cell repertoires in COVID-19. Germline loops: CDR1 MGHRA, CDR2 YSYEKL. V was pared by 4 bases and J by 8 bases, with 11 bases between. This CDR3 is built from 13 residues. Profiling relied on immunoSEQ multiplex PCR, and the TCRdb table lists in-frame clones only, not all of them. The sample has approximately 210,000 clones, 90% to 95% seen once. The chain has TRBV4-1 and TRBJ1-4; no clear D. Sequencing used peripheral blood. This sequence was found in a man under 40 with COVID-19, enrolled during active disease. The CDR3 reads CASSLLNREKLFF. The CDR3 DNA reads TGCGCCAGCAGCCTTCTGAATCGGGAAAAACTGTTTTTT.